The present entry profiles one T cell receptor beta chain with its context. Method: immunoSEQ multiplex PCR; TCRdb's copy keeps in-frame clones and lacks some. Counted here are approximately 75,000 clones, around 84% occurring once; the ten biggest clones make up about a tenth. This sample is drawn from a study of blood T cell repertoires in COVID-19. Study context: T cells, B-cell-depleted T cells, or PBMCs provided the cDNA or gDNA that served as material.

V was pared by 0 bases and J by 4 bases, with 10 bases of the junction left unmatched. The CDR3 covers 17 residues. Germline CDR1 is GTSNPN and CDR2 is SVGIG (reference sequence). The sequence was obtained from a woman of 80 years or more with acute or convalescent COVID-19. Sequenced material: peripheral blood. V is TRBV30 and J is TRBJ2-1; 9 nucleotides line up with TRBD2. The CDR3 sequence: CAWSVPRASGVYNEQFF. The CDR3 DNA is TGTGCCTGGAGTGTACCCCGAGCTAGCGGGGTATACAATGAGCAGTTCTTC.